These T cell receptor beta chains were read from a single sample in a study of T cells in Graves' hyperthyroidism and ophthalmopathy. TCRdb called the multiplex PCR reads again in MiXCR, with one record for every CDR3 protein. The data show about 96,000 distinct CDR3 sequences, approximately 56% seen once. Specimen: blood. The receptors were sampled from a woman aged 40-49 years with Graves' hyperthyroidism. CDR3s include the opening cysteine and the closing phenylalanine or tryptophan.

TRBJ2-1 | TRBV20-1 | CSARDGTSVYNEQFF
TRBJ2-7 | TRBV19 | CASRLAGTGGHEQYF
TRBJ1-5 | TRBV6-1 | CASSEWGQAGDQPQHF
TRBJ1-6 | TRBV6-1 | CASRQGVDSPLHF
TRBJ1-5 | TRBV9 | CASSEGTGNNQPQHF
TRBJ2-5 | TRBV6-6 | CASSFALAGGRDTQYF
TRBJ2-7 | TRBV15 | CATSGHRGDYEQYF
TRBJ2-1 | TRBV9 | CASSVSSMGYNEQFF
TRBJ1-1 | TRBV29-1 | CSATGTGLPEAFF
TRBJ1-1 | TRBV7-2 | CASSLSWRGTEAFF
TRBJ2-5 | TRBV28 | CASSYFGGLAGGPQETQYF
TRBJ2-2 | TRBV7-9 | CASSFGGQGYTGELPF
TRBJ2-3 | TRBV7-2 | CASSLLLTDTQYF
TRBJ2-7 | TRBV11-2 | CASSPNRLAGGPVWEQYF
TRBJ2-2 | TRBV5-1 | CASSLDFKGAKTGELVF
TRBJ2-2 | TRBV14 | CASSQVGHTGELFF
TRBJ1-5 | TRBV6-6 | CASAHRGRISNQPQHF
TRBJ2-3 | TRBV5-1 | CASSLAVAGVPNTQYF
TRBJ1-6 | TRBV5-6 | CASSDRGTDRYSPLHF
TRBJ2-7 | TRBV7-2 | CASTPAGLLYEQYF
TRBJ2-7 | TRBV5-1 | CASSLGDSLHEQYF
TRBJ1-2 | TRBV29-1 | CSVEDGTGLYGYTF
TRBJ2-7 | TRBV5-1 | CASSLSIRDSDRVKNEQYF
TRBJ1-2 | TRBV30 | CAHRGYDGYTF
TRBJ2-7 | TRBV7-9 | CASTQGRYEQYF
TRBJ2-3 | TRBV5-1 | CASSRDSSTDTQYF
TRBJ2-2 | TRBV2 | CASTLDRPTGELFF
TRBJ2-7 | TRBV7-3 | CASSLTGGGYEQYF
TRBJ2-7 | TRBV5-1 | CASSSPDRRSYEQYF
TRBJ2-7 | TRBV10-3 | CAISAARTVYEQYF
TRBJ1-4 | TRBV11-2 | CASRGPTNEKLFF
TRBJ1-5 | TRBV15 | CATSPTKSGTGNQPQHF
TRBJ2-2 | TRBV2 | CASRADYEQYFGELFF
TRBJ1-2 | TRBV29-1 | CSSFDRVNYGYTF
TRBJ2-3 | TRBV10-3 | CAISESGGDTQYF
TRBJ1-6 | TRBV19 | CASRVVGTRNSPLHF
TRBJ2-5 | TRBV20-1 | CSASGTMGRRETQYF
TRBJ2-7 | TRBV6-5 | CASSYLGIEAEQYF
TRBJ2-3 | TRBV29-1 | CSLSSMTDTQYF
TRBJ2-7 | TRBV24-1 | CATSDLQGAAEQYF
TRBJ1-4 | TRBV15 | CATSAQGGDTNEKLFF
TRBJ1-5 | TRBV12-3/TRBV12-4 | CASSYTEGTGGRQPQHF
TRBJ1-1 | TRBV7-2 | CASSVYRDTTSFAFF
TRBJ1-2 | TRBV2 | CASSEGMRIHGYTF
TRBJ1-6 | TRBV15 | CATSRGEGGNSPLHF
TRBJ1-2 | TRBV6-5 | CASSYDGQNPNYGYTF